The 2 T cell receptor beta chains presented below share a single source sample, sequenced in a study of shared clonotypes between healthy human individuals. The protocol was immunoSEQ multiplex PCR, while the TCRdb copy is restricted to in-frame clones and leaves out a portion. Among around 440,000 clones listed, roughly four fifths were seen once. Material: PBMCs. The receptors were gathered from a woman between 35 and 50 years old in good health. Some clones in this sample may be carry-over from other donors' samples.

The V call is TRBV5-1, the J call TRBJ2-5; D assignment may be TRBD1 or TRBD2 (6 bases each). Deletions cut 3 bases from V and 11 bases from J, with 17 bases between. The CDR3 is 13 amino acids. CDR1 SGHRS and CDR2 YFSETQ come from the germline V gene. The CDR3 DNA reads as TGCGCCAGCAGCTCGGTGTCCGAGGGGGGACAGTACTTC. Translating gives CASSSVSEGGQYF.

The chain recombines TRBV7-8 with TRBJ1-2, with a possible D match to TRBD1 (6 bases). The germline CDR1 and CDR2 sequences are SGHVS and FQNEAQ. The CDR3 length is 13 residues. Deletions cut 5 bases from V and 2 bases from J, with 9 bases between. The CDR3 protein is CASSETGNYGYTF. The CDR3 region has the DNA TGTGCCAGCAGCGAGACAGGAAACTATGGCTACACCTTC.